The 18 T cell receptor beta chains given below trace back to one sample, sequenced in a study of patients and donors after allogeneic stem cell transplantation (TCRdb year 2020). The library came from RT-PCR. The instrument was a NextSeq 550. TCRdb reprocessing: public reads trimmed at Q25 with fastp, clones called with MiXCR, in-frame beta chains kept. Entries are consolidated by CDR3 protein sequence, retaining the most common genes and DNA. The sample contains about 960,000 distinct CDR3 sequences, around 17% of them found a single time. Roughly 6.4% of the sample comes from the top ten. Sequencing used blood, either unsorted or a sorted T cell fraction (not recorded which). These receptors originate from a human donor who was either an allogeneic HSCT recipient or a stem cell or donor lymphocyte infusion donor (not recorded which). It is not recorded whose cells these are; they may come from a transplant donor.

This chain links TRBV15 with TRBJ1-1; D possibly corresponds to TRBD1 (6 bases). The germline V and J ends were trimmed by 3 bases and 1 base, with 12 bases remaining between them. CDR3 size: 15 residues. CDR1 LNHNV and CDR2 YYDKDF come from the germline V gene (reference sequence). In nucleotides, the CDR3 is TGTGCCACCAGCAGCATGGGACAATCGAACACTGAAGCTTTCTTT. It encodes CATSSMGQSNTEAFF.

The chain carries TRBV6-1 and TRBJ1-6; no clear D gene. The CDR3 runs to 18 residues. CDR1 is MNHNS, CDR2 SASEGT, per germline. The V end was cut by 0 bases, the J end by 0 bases, with 12 bases between. CDR3 residues: CASSEATADRSYNSPLHF. In nucleotides, the CDR3 is TGTGCCAGCAGTGAAGCGACGGCAGATCGCTCCTATAATTCACCCCTCCACTTT.

This clonotype was counted ten times or more. In DNA, the CDR3 is TGTGCCAGCACCATCCAAAGAGGGAGGGGTACCGGGGAGCTGTTTTTT. This codes for CASTIQRGRGTGELFF. V gene TRBV12-3 or TRBV12-4 combines with J gene TRBJ2-2; 7 bases map to TRBD2. The CDR3 sequence is 16 residues long. The trim removed 7 bases at V and 5 bases at J, leaving 13 bases unmatched.

V usage is TRBV10-3 and J usage is TRBJ2-3; 7 bases fit TRBD2. Germline CDR1 reads ENHRY; CDR2 reads SYGVKD. The CDR3 is made up of 12 amino acids. The V segment lost 7 bases and the J segment 5 bases; nucleotides outside the gene matches: 3. CDR3 DNA: TGTGCCATCACCCCGGGGGGAGATACGCAGTATTTT. Translated: CAITPGGDTQYF.

The rearrangement links TRBV20-1 to TRBJ1-2; D gene unclear. V was shortened by 0 bases and J by 4 bases, with 15 bases between the two germline ends. CDR1 is DFQATT and CDR2 is SNEGSKA in the germline V gene (reference sequence). The CDR3 contains 15 residues. The CDR3 bases are TGCAGTGCTAGAGATGATTGGGTTTTAGGCTATGGCTACACCTTC. As protein: CSARDDWVLGYGYTF.

This clonotype occurred once. The CDR3 sequence is CASSIVVGGLGVWTEAFF. The CDR3 nucleotides read TGTGCCAGTAGTATAGTCGTCGGGGGCCTGGGCGTATGGACTGAAGCTTTCTTT. V gene TRBV19 combines with J gene TRBJ1-1, with D perhaps matching TRBD1 (6 bases). Germline CDR1 and CDR2: LNHDA and SQIVND (reference sequence). V lost 1 base and J 5 bases, leaving 23 bases between the germline ends. The CDR3 is made up of 18 amino acids. Full variable domain (rest looked up from reference TRBV19 and TRBJ1-1): DGGITQSPKYLFRKEGQNVTLSCEQNLNHDAMYWYRQDPGQGLRLIYYSQIVNDFQKGDIAEGYSVSREKKESFPLTVTSAQKNPTAFYLCASSIVVGGLGVWTEAFFGQGTRLTVV.

This clonotype was found many times. This chain links TRBV15 with TRBJ2-1, with D possibly TRBD1 on 5 matching bases. CDR1 is LNHNV and CDR2 is YYDKDF in the germline V gene (reference sequence). The CDR3 has 14 amino acids. V shed 5 bases and J shed 2 bases, with 10 bases lying between them. CDR3 in amino acids: CATSSGRAYNEQFF. CDR3 DNA: TGTGCCACCAGCTCTGGCAGGGCCTACAATGAGCAGTTCTTC. The full variable domain, with the rest looked up from reference TRBV15 and TRBJ2-1, is DAMVIQNPRYQVTQFGKPVTLSCSQTLNHNVMYWYQQKSSQAPKLLFHYYDKDFNNEADTPDNFQSRRPNTSFCFLDIRSPGLGDTAMYLCATSSGRAYNEQFFGPGTRLTVL.

This clonotype was recorded a few times. This chain connects TRBV7-9 to TRBJ2-7; D possibly corresponds to TRBD2 (7 bases). The CDR3 totals 14 residues. The V end was cut by 6 bases, the J end by 3 bases, with 15 bases between. The germline V gene encodes CDR1 SEHNR and CDR2 FQNEAQ (reference sequence). CDR3 nucleotide sequence: TGTGCCAGCAGTTTCAAGGGGGAGGGCTACGAGCAGTACTTC. Residues: CASSFKGEGYEQYF.

In the case of this clonotype: The junction does not match germline at one end; this may be a read error. V usage is TRBV12-3 or TRBV12-4 and J usage is TRBJ1-1, with TRBD1 as a possible D gene (5 bases). This CDR3 has 13 residues. In nucleotides, the CDR3 is TGTGCCAGCACTTTTGGGGGGGGGACTGGAGCTTTCTTT. Its protein is CASTFGGGTGAFF.

The chain has TRBV18 and TRBJ2-1; maybe TRBD1 (6 bases). The CDR3 runs to 18 residues. Germline V gives CDR1 KGHSH, CDR2 LQKENI. Trimming took 0 bases from V and 9 from J, leaving 24 bases between them. The CDR3 reads CASSPPGPAGVSKSEQFF. As DNA, the CDR3 is TGTGCCAGCTCACCACCGGGTCCGGCAGGGGTGTCCAAAAGTGAGCAGTTCTTC.

The V and J genes are TRBV28 and TRBJ2-1; 8 bases align to TRBD2. The CDR3 spans 12 residues. The junction had 1 base not matched to a gene; V was cut back by 3 bases and J by 9 bases. Germline V CDR1 and CDR2: MDHEN, SYDVKM. This chain's CDR3 is CASSFTSGEQFF. In nucleotides, the CDR3 is TGTGCCAGCAGTTTTACTAGCGGTGAGCAGTTCTTC.

In this sample, this clonotype turned up once. This rearrangement joins TRBV6-1 to TRBJ1-6; D is perhaps TRBD1 (5 bases). This CDR3 region has 15 residues. CDR1 is MNHNS, CDR2 SASEGT, per germline. Trimming shortened V by 11 bases and J by 0 bases, and 14 bases separated the two germline ends. The CDR3 loop is CAAQGLSSYNSPLHF. Written as DNA, the CDR3 is TGTGCCGCCCAGGGCCTCAGCTCCTATAATTCACCCCTCCACTTT.

This clonotype has just a few counts. The V gene is TRBV4-1, the J gene TRBJ2-1, with 8 bases matching TRBD2. The germline V gene has CDR1 MGHRA and CDR2 YSYEKL. Losses at the gene ends were 1 base for V and 3 bases for J; bases not matched to a gene: 8. The CDR3 has 17 amino acids. The CDR3 loop is CASSQGRTRGVYNEQFF. The CDR3 DNA reads TGCGCCAGCAGCCAAGGTCGTACGCGGGGGGTCTACAATGAGCAGTTCTTC.

This clonotype has a handful of counts. The genes are TRBV27 and TRBJ1-1; D gene unclear. V was trimmed by 7 bases and J by 6 bases, leaving 12 bases between them. In germline, CDR1 is MNHEY, CDR2 SMNVEV (reference sequence). The CDR3 length is 12 residues. The CDR3 spells CASIDGRSEAFF. For the CDR3, the DNA is TGTGCCAGCATTGATGGACGGTCTGAAGCTTTCTTT.

This clonotype was observed a handful of times. The rearrangement joins TRBV5-1 to TRBJ2-3; 9 nucleotides agree with TRBD1. Germline CDR1 SGHRS, CDR2 YFSETQ. This CDR3 contains 14 residues. After removal of 7 bases from V and 3 bases from J, the junction contained 6 bases not matched to a gene. The DNA of the CDR3 is TGCGCCAGCGGATACAGGGGGCAGACAGATACGCAGTATTTT. It is translated as CASGYRGQTDTQYF.

V gene TRBV5-5 combines with J gene TRBJ2-7; 9 positions agree with TRBD1. Germline V gene data show CDR1 as SGHKS and CDR2 as YYEKEE (reference sequence). The CDR3 is 11 amino acids. Trimming at V came to 2 bases and at J to 11 bases, leaving 2 bases not matched to a gene. CDR3 coding DNA: TGTGCCAGCAGCTTCCGGGACAGGGAGTACTTC. It specifies CASSFRDREYF.

The rearrangement joins TRBV11-3 to TRBJ2-1; the D is unclear. V shed 1 base and J shed 6 bases, with 13 bases lying between them. This CDR3 comprises 15 residues. Germline-derived CDR1 and CDR2 are SGHNT and YENEEA. The CDR3 sequence is CASSLVSRSFNEQFF. Written as DNA, the CDR3 is TGTGCCAGCAGCTTAGTGAGTAGGTCGTTCAATGAGCAGTTCTTC. Variable domain in full (rest from reference TRBV11-3 and TRBJ2-1): EAGVVQSPRYKIIEKKQPVAFWCNPISGHNTLYWYLQNLGQGPELLIRYENEEAVDDSQLPKDRFSAERLKGVDSTLKIQPAELGDSAVYLCASSLVSRSFNEQFFGPGTRLTVL.

V gene TRBV6-2 or TRBV6-3 combines with J gene TRBJ1-6; D might be TRBD1 (5 bases). The germline gives CDR1 MNHEY, CDR2 SVGEGT. The CDR3 is 14 residues long. V was pared by 4 bases and J by 9 bases, with 13 bases between. The chain's CDR3 is CASSFRDATSPLHF. For the CDR3, the DNA is TGTGCCAGCAGTTTCCGGGACGCAACTTCACCCCTCCACTTT.